Listed below are T cell receptor beta chains from one sample, sequenced in a study of T cells after somatic rescue of genetic block. Libraries were prepared by immunoSEQ multiplex PCR; TCRdb keeps only in-frame clonotypes and omits some of them. This table holds approximately 14,000 clones, around 71% found once. Sequencing was performed on peripheral blood mononuclear cells (PBMCs). The receptors derive from a boy aged 10-17 years. CDR3s include the opening cysteine and the closing phenylalanine or tryptophan. A D gene is named only where the DNA matches it firmly. Some rows have no size entry. The others give once, few or many, or a class for an expanded clone.

D gene: .
clone size: .
V gene: TRBV21-1
J gene: TRBJ1-1
CDR3 DNA: TGTGCCAGCAGCAGGCTCACAATTCGCACTGAAGCTTTCTTT
CDR3 protein: CASSRLTIRTEAFF

D gene: TRBD1
clone size: once
V gene: TRBV2
J gene: TRBJ2-1
CDR3 DNA: TGTGCCAGCAGGTTAGGGACAGCCCACAATGAGCAGTTCTTC
CDR3 protein: CASRLGTAHNEQFF

D gene: TRBD1
clone size: medium-sized
V gene: TRBV11-3
J gene: TRBJ2-7
CDR3 DNA: TGTGCCAGCAGGATAGGTGGGACAGCCTCCTACGAGCAGTACTTC
CDR3 protein: CASRIGGTASYEQYF

D gene: TRBD1
clone size: .
V gene: TRBV27
J gene: TRBJ1-6
CDR3 DNA: TGTGCCAGCAAGATACAGGGGCCCAATTCACCCCTCCACTTT
CDR3 protein: CASKIQGPNSPLHF

D gene: TRBD1
clone size: .
V gene: TRBV28
J gene: TRBJ2-7
CDR3 DNA: TGTGCCAGCAGCGGACAGGGCTACGAGCAGTACTTC
CDR3 protein: CASSGQGYEQYF

D gene: TRBD1
clone size: .
V gene: TRBV11-2
J gene: TRBJ1-6
CDR3 DNA: TGTGCCAGCAGCTACCACGCCGGGACAGGGTCCAACTGGGCCCTCCACTTT
CDR3 protein: CASSYHAGTGSNWALHF

D gene: TRBD1
clone size: .
V gene: TRBV28
J gene: TRBJ1-4
CDR3 DNA: TGTGCCAGCAGTTTAAGGACAGGGGTTGATGAAAAACTGTTTTTT
CDR3 protein: CASSLRTGVDEKLFF

D gene: TRBD1
clone size: .
V gene: TRBV18
J gene: TRBJ2-2
CDR3 DNA: TGTGCCAGCTCACGTCAGGGGGACACCGGGGAGCTGTTTTTT
CDR3 protein: CASSRQGDTGELFF

D gene: .
clone size: medium-sized
V gene: TRBV5-1
J gene: TRBJ2-7
CDR3 DNA: TGCGCCAGCAGCTTGGGCCAGGGGTTGTACGAGCAGTACTTC
CDR3 protein: CASSLGQGLYEQYF

D gene: TRBD1
clone size: .
V gene: TRBV25-1
J gene: TRBJ1-1
CDR3 DNA: TGTGCCAGCAGTACCGGACAGGCCTGGGATACTGAAGCTTTCTTT
CDR3 protein: CASSTGQAWDTEAFF

D gene: TRBD1
clone size: .
V gene: TRBV5-5
J gene: TRBJ1-4
CDR3 DNA: TGTGCCAGCAGCTTCAGGGGGCAGGGTGAAAAACTGTTTTTT
CDR3 protein: CASSFRGQGEKLFF

D gene: TRBD1
clone size: .
V gene: TRBV6-6
J gene: TRBJ2-7
CDR3 DNA: TGTGCCAGCAGTTCAAGACAGGGGAAGTACGAGCAGTACTTC
CDR3 protein: CASSSRQGKYEQYF

D gene: TRBD1
clone size: .
V gene: TRBV27
J gene: TRBJ1-2
CDR3 DNA: TGTGCCAGCAAACTCAGGGGGCTGAACTATGGCTACACCTTC
CDR3 protein: CASKLRGLNYGYTF

D gene: .
clone size: once
V gene: TRBV28
J gene: TRBJ1-1
CDR3 DNA: TGTGCCAGCAGCTCCGAAACACTTGAAGCTTTCTTT
CDR3 protein: CASSSETLEAFF

D gene: TRBD1
clone size: .
V gene: TRBV5-4
J gene: TRBJ2-7
CDR3 DNA: TGTGCCAGCAGCTCTGACAGGGGGTCACTATACGAGCAGTACTTC
CDR3 protein: CASSSDRGSLYEQYF

D gene: TRBD1
clone size: .
V gene: TRBV27
J gene: TRBJ2-2
CDR3 DNA: TGTGCCAGCAGTATTGACAGGGGGCCAGGGGAGCTGTTTTTT
CDR3 protein: CASSIDRGPGELFF

D gene: .
clone size: few
V gene: TRBV9
J gene: TRBJ1-1
CDR3 DNA: TGTGCCAGCAGCGTTTCAATCGGGGAAACTAACACTGAAGCTTTCTTT
CDR3 protein: CASSVSIGETNTEAFF

D gene: TRBD2
clone size: .
V gene: TRBV7-3
J gene: TRBJ2-3
CDR3 DNA: TGTGCCAGCAGCCCGGGGGGTCGGGGCACAGATACGCAGTATTTT
CDR3 protein: CASSPGGRGTDTQYF

D gene: TRBD1
clone size: .
V gene: TRBV5-1
J gene: TRBJ2-1
CDR3 DNA: TGCGCCAGCAGCTCTGGACAGGGAGTGGTGTTCTTC
CDR3 protein: CASSSGQGVVFF

D gene: TRBD2
clone size: .
V gene: TRBV10-3
J gene: TRBJ2-1
CDR3 DNA: TGTGCCATCAGTGAGCGGGGACTAGATCTCGCCAATGAGCAGTTCTTC
CDR3 protein: CAISERGLDLANEQFF

D gene: .
clone size: .
V gene: TRBV10-3
J gene: TRBJ2-7
CDR3 DNA: TGTGCCATCAGTGAGCAGGGTCGAGGACCCTACGAGCAGTACTTC
CDR3 protein: CAISEQGRGPYEQYF

D gene: TRBD1
clone size: .
V gene: TRBV29-1
J gene: TRBJ2-7
CDR3 DNA: TGCAGCGTTGAAGATCAACTTACGCCAGAACCGGGACAGGGGTACTACGAGCAGTACTTC
CDR3 protein: CSVEDQLTPEPGQGYYEQYF

D gene: .
clone size: few
V gene: TRBV21-1
J gene: TRBJ1-6
CDR3 DNA: TGTGCCAGCGGGGGACAGGGTAAGGCGTCTAATTCACCCCTCCACTTT
CDR3 protein: CASGGQGKASNSPLHF

D gene: .
clone size: .
V gene: TRBV2
J gene: TRBJ2-1
CDR3 DNA: TGTGCCAGCAGCGCAAGGGAACTACGGGGAGCCGGAGAGCAGTTCTTC
CDR3 protein: CASSARELRGAGEQFF